Described below is a single T cell receptor beta chain sequence and its context. What it binds is unknown. For the second PCR, which ran for about 7 to 11 cycles, a sample-barcoded 5' primer and a J-beta primer mix were used. Every molecule of cDNA carried a tag from a template-switch adaptor with 12 random nucleotides. TCRdb independently ran MiXCR on the 5' RACE reads; one entry per CDR3 protein. The sample has 500,000 to 550,000 distinct CDR3 sequences; 24% are singletons. The CDR3 totals 17 residues. Germline V gene lookup returns CDR1 SGHRS and CDR2 YFSETQ. This sample is drawn from a study of blood T cells in healthy people across ages. Findings and caveats of the study: Among T cells, TCR beta diversity per million cells dropped roughly linearly as age rose. Any changes in expanded clonotypes were possibly confounded, as donor CMV status remained unknown.

The sample was also linked to a second study, of T cells of mothers and their children. This second study says: Mothers yielded over 8.5 million CDR3 reads, children several million each.

The sequence was obtained from a boy between 10 and 17 years old in good health. The V call is TRBV5-1, the J call TRBJ2-1; 7 bases agree with TRBD1. The J call may be in error: the DNA end matches TRBJ2-7 better. Source material: blood. The CDR3 spells CASSLARTGQTSYEQYF. Here the CDR3 DNA reads TGCGCCAGCAGCTTGGCACGGACGGGACAGACCTCCTACGAGCAGTACTTC.